The rows below give T cell receptor beta chains drawn from one sample of a study of T cell changes during pregnancy in multiple sclerosis. Only in-frame clones appear in the TCRdb table, and some are missing; sequencing was by immunoSEQ multiplex PCR. The sample lists 70,000 to 95,000 clones; about 93% were seen once. Source: peripheral blood, taken after pregnancy. All receptors derive from a female donor in good health, enrolled as a control in a pregnancy study. The CDR3 runs from the conserved cysteine through the conserved F or W. A D gene is named only where the DNA matches it firmly. Clone sizes are given selectively: once, few, many, or a class where the clone is expanded.

j_gene,v_gene,abundance,d_gene,CDR3nt,CDR3aa
TRBJ1-6,TRBV2,few,NA,TGTGCCAGCATCACAGGGAGATCCTATAATTCACCCCTCCACTTT,CASITGRSYNSPLHF
TRBJ2-1,TRBV5-1,NA,TRBD2,TGCGCCAGCAGCTTTAGCGGGGCTAACTACAATGAGCAGTTCTTC,CASSFSGANYNEQFF
TRBJ1-2,TRBV7-2,NA,NA,TGTGCCAGCAGCTTCTCCGGTTCCCAACGACTGGATGGCTACACCTTC,CASSFSGSQRLDGYTF
TRBJ1-1,TRBV7-8,few,TRBD1,TGTGCCAGCAGCTCGACGGACAGGGGCTCATCTGAAGCTTTCTTT,CASSSTDRGSSEAFF
TRBJ2-2,TRBV5-1,NA,NA,TGCGCCAGCAGTGGGGACACACTCACCGGGGAGCTGTTTTTT,CASSGDTLTGELFF
TRBJ2-1,TRBV11-2,NA,TRBD2,TGTGCCAGCAGCTCAAGCGGGGGGGCGGGAAATGAGCAGTTCTTC,CASSSSGGAGNEQFF
TRBJ2-1,TRBV30,NA,TRBD1,TGTGCCTGGAGTGTAAGGGACAGGGGTTATACTGAGCAGTTCTTC,CAWSVRDRGYTEQFF
TRBJ1-4,TRBV5-1,NA,NA,TGCGCCAGCAGCTTGGGATCCGGGGATAGTGAAAAACTGTTTTTT,CASSLGSGDSEKLFF
TRBJ2-7,TRBV30,NA,NA,TGTGCCTGGAGCCGAGTGGTATACGAGCAGTACTTC,CAWSRVVYEQYF
TRBJ2-1,TRBV12-5,NA,TRBD2,TGTGCTAGTGGTTTTTGGGGGGGGGTCAGGCTAGCGGGAGACTACAATGAGCAGTTCTTC,CASGFWGGVRLAGDYNEQFF
TRBJ2-5,TRBV21-1,NA,NA,TGTGCCAGCAGCTCGGTTCCTAGCCACAAACAAGAGACCCAGTACTTC,CASSSVPSHKQETQYF
TRBJ2-7,TRBV27,NA,NA,TGTGCCAGCCGAAATAAGACAGGGAGGACCGACGAGCAGTACTTC,CASRNKTGRTDEQYF
TRBJ1-5,TRBV30,NA,NA,TGTGCCTGGAGCCCCGGTCGGGGGGGCTCGCAGCCCCAGCATTTT,CAWSPGRGGSQPQHF
TRBJ1-2,TRBV7-2,once,NA,TGTGCCAGCAGCGCAAACCCGGGACAACCTTTTTGGGGCTACACCTTC,CASSANPGQPFWGYTF
TRBJ1-2,TRBV5-1,NA,TRBD1,TGCGCCAGCAGTTCCCCGGGGACAGTGTCGGAGGGCTACACCTTC,CASSSPGTVSEGYTF
TRBJ1-4,TRBV5-1,NA,TRBD1,TGCGCCAGCAGCTTGGGGACAGGTGGGCCCAATGAAAAACTGTTTTTT,CASSLGTGGPNEKLFF
TRBJ2-3,TRBV7-8,NA,NA,TGTGCCAGCAGCTTACGAGGGCAAGATACGCAGTATTTT,CASSLRGQDTQYF
TRBJ1-2,TRBV28,NA,NA,TGTGCCAGCAGTAAGCGACAGTATGGCTACACCTTC,CASSKRQYGYTF
TRBJ2-7,TRBV4-2,once,NA,TGTGCCAGCAGCCCAGGGGGCGGGAGAGGCTACGAGCAGTACTTC,CASSPGGGRGYEQYF
TRBJ2-1,TRBV4-2,NA,NA,TGTGCCAGCAGCCAAGGAGGGCGGGGCCGGGACAATGAGCAGTTCTTC,CASSQGGRGRDNEQFF
TRBJ2-5,TRBV19,NA,NA,TGTGCCAGTAGTCTCGTTCCGGGGTTAGTACAAGAGACCCAGTACTTC,CASSLVPGLVQETQYF
TRBJ2-7,TRBV6-1,once,NA,TGTGCCAGCAGTGAATGGGGGCAAGGTTCCTACGAGCAGTACTTC,CASSEWGQGSYEQYF
TRBJ2-4,TRBV10-1,NA,TRBD2,TGCGCCAGCAGTGATGCGGTAGCGGGGGACCTAGCCAAAAACATTCAGTACTTC,CASSDAVAGDLAKNIQYF
TRBJ2-1,TRBV30,NA,NA,TGTGCCTGGAGTGCCTACGGGGGATCTAGGGACAATGAGCAGTTCTTC,CAWSAYGGSRDNEQFF
TRBJ2-5,TRBV25-1,NA,TRBD2,TGTGCCAGCAGTGCCCCGGGGGGGAGGGAGACCCAGTACTTC,CASSAPGGRETQYF
TRBJ2-3,TRBV6-4,few,TRBD2,TGTGCCAGCAGTGAAGGCGGGGGGTCCACAGATACGCAGTATTTT,CASSEGGGSTDTQYF
TRBJ1-1,TRBV28,NA,NA,TGTGCCAGCAGCTGGACAGTACCGATGAACACTGAAGCTTTCTTT,CASSWTVPMNTEAFF
TRBJ2-1,TRBV5-5,NA,TRBD2,TGTGCCAGCAGCTTGAGTGGCGGGGGGGCAGGGTACAATGAGCAGTTCTTC,CASSLSGGGAGYNEQFF
TRBJ1-1,TRBV7-3,NA,NA,TGTGCCAGCAGCGTACAGGGGAACACTGAAGCTTTCTTT,CASSVQGNTEAFF
TRBJ1-2,TRBV5-6,NA,TRBD1,TGTGCCAGCAGCGAGGACAGGAGACTAGGCTACACCTTC,CASSEDRRLGYTF
TRBJ2-3,TRBV9,NA,TRBD1,TGTGCCAGCAGCGGACAGGGGGCAAAAGATACGCAGTATTTT,CASSGQGAKDTQYF
TRBJ1-2,TRBV18,NA,NA,TGTGCCAGCTCACCAGGGTCCAGGGGCTCCTATGGCTACACCTTC,CASSPGSRGSYGYTF
TRBJ2-7,TRBV29-1,once,NA,TGCAGCGTTGGTAGAGCCTACGAGCAGTACTTC,CSVGRAYEQYF
TRBJ2-7,TRBV5-5,NA,TRBD2,TGTGCCAGCAGCTTTGGGACTAGCGGGAGGGCCTCCTACGAGCAGTACTTC,CASSFGTSGRASYEQYF
TRBJ2-1,TRBV5-4,NA,TRBD2,TGTGCCAGCAGCCCTGCCGGGACTAGCGGTTTAAATGAGCAGTTCTTC,CASSPAGTSGLNEQFF
TRBJ1-2,TRBV29-1,once,NA,TGCAGCGTTGCCGTCCAGGATAACTATGGCTACACCTTC,CSVAVQDNYGYTF
TRBJ2-5,TRBV19,NA,NA,TGTGCCAGTAGTGCAATAGGAGATGCGGAGACCCAGTACTTC,CASSAIGDAETQYF
TRBJ2-7,TRBV4-1,NA,NA,TGCGCCAGCAGCCAAGAGGCTCCGTCAGGGAGGTCCTACGAGCAGTACTTC,CASSQEAPSGRSYEQYF
TRBJ2-7,TRBV5-1,NA,TRBD1,TGCGCCAGCAGCTTCCGGGACAGGGCACGGGAGCAGTACTTC,CASSFRDRAREQYF
TRBJ2-5,TRBV6-5,NA,TRBD2,TGTGCCAGCAGTTACCGGGAGGTAGCAATTCAGACCCAGTACTTC,CASSYREVAIQTQYF
TRBJ2-7,TRBV29-1,NA,TRBD1,TGCAGCGGCATAGACAGGGGCGATTCCTACGAGCAGTACTTC,CSGIDRGDSYEQYF
TRBJ1-4,TRBV6-6,NA,NA,TGTGCCAGCAGTTACGATGGAGGGAGCGAAGAAAAACTGTTTTTT,CASSYDGGSEEKLFF
TRBJ2-1,TRBV7-3,NA,NA,TGTGCCAGCAGCTTAATCAGGGCCAATGAGCAGTTCTTC,CASSLIRANEQFF
TRBJ2-3,TRBV7-9,NA,NA,TGTGCCAGCAGCCGAAGCGGGTCAGATACGCAGTATTTT,CASSRSGSDTQYF
TRBJ2-1,TRBV19,NA,NA,TGTGCCAGTCGCAGGGCATCCAGCTCCTACAATGAGCAGTTCTTC,CASRRASSSYNEQFF
TRBJ2-1,TRBV5-1,NA,TRBD1,TGCGCCAGCAGCTTGGCTCCGGGACAGACGTTTATTGAGCAGTTCTTC,CASSLAPGQTFIEQFF
TRBJ2-6,TRBV2,NA,TRBD1,TGTGCCAGCAGCTGGACAGGAAGCTCTGGGGCCAACGTCCTGACTTTC,CASSWTGSSGANVLTF
TRBJ1-6,TRBV5-4,NA,TRBD1,TGTGCCAGCAGCTTGCCCGGACAGGGTGGGTCACCCCTCCACTTT,CASSLPGQGGSPLHF
TRBJ2-7,TRBV4-3,NA,NA,TGCGCCAGCAGCCAAGTAGCGGACCAGCGGTACGAGCAGTACTTC,CASSQVADQRYEQYF
TRBJ2-7,TRBV4-2,NA,NA,TGTGCCAGCAGCCAAGGGTCTATAGCCACCTACGAGCAGTACTTC,CASSQGSIATYEQYF
TRBJ2-2,TRBV6-5,NA,TRBD2,TGTGCCAGCACGCGGGAGCGGACCACCGGGGAGCTGTTTTTT,CASTRERTTGELFF
TRBJ2-1,TRBV7-2,NA,TRBD2,TGTGCCAGCAGCCAGGGACTAGCGGCCCAGAGAGATTCCCATGAGCAGTTCTTC,CASSQGLAAQRDSHEQFF
TRBJ1-5,TRBV6-6,NA,NA,TGTGCCAGCAGTCCGGGGCGGGGGGCCGGCAATCAGCCCCAGCATTTT,CASSPGRGAGNQPQHF
TRBJ1-4,TRBV28,NA,TRBD1,TGTGCCAGCAGTTTAGGTAGAAGGACAGGGAGTCGCCGTCATAATGAAAAACTGTTTTTT,CASSLGRRTGSRRHNEKLFF
TRBJ2-1,TRBV27,NA,NA,TGTGCCACGGGATCCTACGGGTTGCAGTTCTTC,CATGSYGLQFF
TRBJ1-4,TRBV5-6,NA,NA,TGTGCCAGCAGCCCTCAGGAGGTCGGAAAACTGTTTTTT,CASSPQEVGKLFF
TRBJ2-7,TRBV19,NA,NA,TGTGCCAGTAGTATAGGGGGCGGCTCCTACGAGCAGTACTTC,CASSIGGGSYEQYF
TRBJ1-3,TRBV18,NA,TRBD1,TGTGCCAGCTCAGTCACAGGGGCGACTGGAAACACCATATATTTT,CASSVTGATGNTIYF
TRBJ2-3,TRBV9,NA,NA,TGTGCCAGCAGCGAGAGAGGTGTTTGGAACTTCCCAGATACGCAGTATTTT,CASSERGVWNFPDTQYF
TRBJ2-3,TRBV9,NA,TRBD2,TGTGCCAGCAGCTTCCGGGATAGCGGGGGTTCAGATACGCAGTATTTT,CASSFRDSGGSDTQYF